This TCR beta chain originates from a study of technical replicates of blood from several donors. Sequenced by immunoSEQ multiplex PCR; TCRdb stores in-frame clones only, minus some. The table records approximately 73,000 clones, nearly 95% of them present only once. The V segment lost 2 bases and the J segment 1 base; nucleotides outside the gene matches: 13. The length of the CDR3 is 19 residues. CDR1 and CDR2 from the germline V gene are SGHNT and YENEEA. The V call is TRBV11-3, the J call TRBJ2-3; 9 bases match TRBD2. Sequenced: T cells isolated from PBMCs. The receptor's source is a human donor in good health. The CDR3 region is CASSLFLISGSVGTDTQYF. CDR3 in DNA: TGTGCCAGCAGCTTATTTCTTATTAGCGGGAGCGTGGGCACAGATACGCAGTATTTT.